The sequence of this T cell receptor beta chain was determined in a study of blood T cell repertoires in COVID-19. CDR3 length equals 16 residues. In germline, CDR1 is LNHDA, CDR2 SQIVND (reference sequence). The V end lost 6 bases, the J end lost 0 bases, and 12 bases lay between the germline ends. The repertoire was sequenced with immunoSEQ multiplex PCR; TCRdb's copy has only in-frame clones and lacks some. This sample has 85,000 to 120,000 clones, with about two thirds found just once. Sequencing input: peripheral blood. The V gene is TRBV19, the J gene TRBJ1-6, with D possibly being TRBD1 (6 bases). This TCR came from a human donor with acute or convalescent COVID-19. The donor label of this sample is uncertain. CDR3: CASRRGGRSYNSPLHF. Written as DNA, the CDR3 is TGTGCCAGTAGGAGGGGGGGTCGCTCCTATAATTCACCCCTCCACTTT.